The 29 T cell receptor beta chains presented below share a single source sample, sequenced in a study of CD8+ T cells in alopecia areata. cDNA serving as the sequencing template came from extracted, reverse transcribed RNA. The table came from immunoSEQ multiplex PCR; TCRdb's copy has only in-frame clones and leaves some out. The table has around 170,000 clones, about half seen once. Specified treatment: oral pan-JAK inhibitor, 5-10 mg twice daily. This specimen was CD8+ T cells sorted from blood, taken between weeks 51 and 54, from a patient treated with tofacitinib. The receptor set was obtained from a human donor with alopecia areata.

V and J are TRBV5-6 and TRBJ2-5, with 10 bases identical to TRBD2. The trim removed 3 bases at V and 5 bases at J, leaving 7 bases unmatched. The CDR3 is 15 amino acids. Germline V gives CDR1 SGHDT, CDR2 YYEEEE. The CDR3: CASSSRLAGVETQYF. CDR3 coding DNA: TGTGCCAGCAGCTCCCGCCTAGCGGGGGTGGAGACCCAGTACTTC.

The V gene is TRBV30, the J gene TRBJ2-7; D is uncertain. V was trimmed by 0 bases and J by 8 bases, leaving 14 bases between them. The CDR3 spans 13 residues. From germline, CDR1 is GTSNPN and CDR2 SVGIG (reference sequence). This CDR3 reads CAWSVLDSPQQYF. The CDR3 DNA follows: TGTGCCTGGAGTGTTTTGGATAGCCCCCAGCAGTACTTC. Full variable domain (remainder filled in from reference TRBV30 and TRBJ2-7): SQTIHQWPATLVQPVGSPLSLECTVEGTSNPNLYWYRQAAGRGLQLLFYSVGIGQISSEVPQNLSASRPQDRQFILSSKKLLLSDSGFYLCAWSVLDSPQQYFGPGTRLTVT.

The CDR3 reads CASSEVNYGYTF. CDR3 coding DNA: TGTGCCAGCAGTGAAGTTAACTATGGCTACACCTTC. The rearrangement uses TRBV2 and TRBJ1-2; D gene uncertain. The CDR3 is made up of 12 amino acids. V shed 1 base and J shed 1 base, with 1 base lying between them. Germline CDR1 SNHLY, CDR2 FYNNEI.

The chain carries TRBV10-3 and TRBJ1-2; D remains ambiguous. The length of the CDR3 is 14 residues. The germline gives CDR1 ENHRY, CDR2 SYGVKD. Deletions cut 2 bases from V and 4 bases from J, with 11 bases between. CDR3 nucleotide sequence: TGTGCCATCAGTGAGGGGATCGATCTCTATGGCTACACCTTC. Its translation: CAISEGIDLYGYTF.

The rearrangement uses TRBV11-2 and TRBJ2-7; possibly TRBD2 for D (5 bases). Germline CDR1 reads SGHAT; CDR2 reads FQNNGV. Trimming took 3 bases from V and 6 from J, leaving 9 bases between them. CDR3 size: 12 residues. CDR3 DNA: TGTGCCAGCAGCTTCGTCGGAGGCGAGCAGTACTTC. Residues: CASSFVGGEQYF.

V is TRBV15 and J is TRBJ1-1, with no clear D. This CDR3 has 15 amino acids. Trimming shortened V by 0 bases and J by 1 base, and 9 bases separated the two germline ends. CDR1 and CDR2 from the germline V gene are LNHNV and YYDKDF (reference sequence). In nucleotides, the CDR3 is TGTGCCACCAGCAGAGAACCAGACAAGAACACTGAAGCTTTCTTT. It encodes CATSREPDKNTEAFF.

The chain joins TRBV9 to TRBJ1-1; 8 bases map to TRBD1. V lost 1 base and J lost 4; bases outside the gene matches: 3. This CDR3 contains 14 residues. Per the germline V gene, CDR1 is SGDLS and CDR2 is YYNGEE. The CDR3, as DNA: TGTGCCAGCAGCGTATCTACAGGGGGCACTGAAGCTTTCTTT. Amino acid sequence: CASSVSTGGTEAFF.

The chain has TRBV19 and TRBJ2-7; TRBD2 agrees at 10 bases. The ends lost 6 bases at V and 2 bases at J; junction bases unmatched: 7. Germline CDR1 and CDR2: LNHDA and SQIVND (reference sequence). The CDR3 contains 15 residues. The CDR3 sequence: CASRKRGGRTYEQYF. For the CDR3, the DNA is TGTGCCAGTAGAAAGCGGGGGGGCAGGACCTACGAGCAGTACTTC. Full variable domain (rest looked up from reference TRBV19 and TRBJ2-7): DGGITQSPKYLFRKEGQNVTLSCEQNLNHDAMYWYRQDPGQGLRLIYYSQIVNDFQKGDIAEGYSVSREKKESFPLTVTSAQKNPTAFYLCASRKRGGRTYEQYFGPGTRLTVT.

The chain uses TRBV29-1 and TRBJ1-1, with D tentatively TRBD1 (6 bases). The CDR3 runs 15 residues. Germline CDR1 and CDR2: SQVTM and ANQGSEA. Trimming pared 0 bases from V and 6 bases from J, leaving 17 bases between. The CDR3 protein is CSVEEWGARGPEAFF. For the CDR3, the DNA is TGCAGCGTTGAAGAATGGGGGGCCCGCGGGCCTGAAGCTTTCTTT.

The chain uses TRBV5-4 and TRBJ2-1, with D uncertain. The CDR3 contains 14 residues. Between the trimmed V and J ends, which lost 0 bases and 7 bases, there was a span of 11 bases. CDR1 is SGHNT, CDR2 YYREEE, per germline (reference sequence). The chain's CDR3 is CASSLVPEMNEQFF. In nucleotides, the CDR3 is TGTGCCAGCAGCTTGGTCCCAGAGATGAATGAGCAGTTCTTC.

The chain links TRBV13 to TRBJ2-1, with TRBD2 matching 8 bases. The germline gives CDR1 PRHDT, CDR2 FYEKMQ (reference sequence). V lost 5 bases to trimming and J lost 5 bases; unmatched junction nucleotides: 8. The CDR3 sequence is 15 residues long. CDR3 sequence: CASSPLAGGDNEQFF. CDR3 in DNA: TGTGCCAGCAGCCCGCTGGCGGGGGGCGACAATGAGCAGTTCTTC.

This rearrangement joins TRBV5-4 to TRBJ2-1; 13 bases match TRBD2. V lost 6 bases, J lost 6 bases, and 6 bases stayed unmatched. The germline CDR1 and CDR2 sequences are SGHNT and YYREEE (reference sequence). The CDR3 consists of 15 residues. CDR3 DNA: TGTGCCAGCACTCAGGGACTAGCGGGGACCAATGAGCAGTTCTTC. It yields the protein CASTQGLAGTNEQFF. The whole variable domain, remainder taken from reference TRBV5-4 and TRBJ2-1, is ETGVTQSPTHLIKTRGQQVTLRCSSQSGHNTVSWYQQALGQGPQFIFQYYREEENGRGNFPPRFSGLQFPNYSSELNVNALELDDSALYLCASTQGLAGTNEQFFGPGTRLTVL.

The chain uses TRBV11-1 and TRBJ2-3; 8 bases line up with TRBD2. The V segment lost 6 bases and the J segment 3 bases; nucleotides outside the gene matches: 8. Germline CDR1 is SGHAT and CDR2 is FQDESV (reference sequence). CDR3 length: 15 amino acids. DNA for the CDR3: TGTGCCAGCAGTTCCTGGCGGGGGGATACAGATACGCAGTATTTT. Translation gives CASSSWRGDTDTQYF.

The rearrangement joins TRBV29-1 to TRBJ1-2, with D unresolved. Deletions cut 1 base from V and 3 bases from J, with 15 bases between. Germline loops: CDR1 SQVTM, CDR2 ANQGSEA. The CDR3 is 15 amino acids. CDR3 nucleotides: TGCAGCGTTGAAGCAGATTCGGAGCTCTACTATGGCTACACCTTC. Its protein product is CSVEADSELYYGYTF.

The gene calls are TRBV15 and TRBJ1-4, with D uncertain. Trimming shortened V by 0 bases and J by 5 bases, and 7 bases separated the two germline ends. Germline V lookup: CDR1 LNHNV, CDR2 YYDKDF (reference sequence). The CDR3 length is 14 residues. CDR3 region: CATSRDSYNEKLFF. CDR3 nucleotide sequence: TGTGCCACCAGCAGAGACTCGTACAATGAAAAACTGTTTTTT.

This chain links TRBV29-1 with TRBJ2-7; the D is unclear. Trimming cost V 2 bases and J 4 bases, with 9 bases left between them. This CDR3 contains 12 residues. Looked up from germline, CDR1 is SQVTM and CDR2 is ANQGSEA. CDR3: CSVETDTYEQYF. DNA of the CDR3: TGCAGCGTTGAAACAGACACTTACGAGCAGTACTTC.

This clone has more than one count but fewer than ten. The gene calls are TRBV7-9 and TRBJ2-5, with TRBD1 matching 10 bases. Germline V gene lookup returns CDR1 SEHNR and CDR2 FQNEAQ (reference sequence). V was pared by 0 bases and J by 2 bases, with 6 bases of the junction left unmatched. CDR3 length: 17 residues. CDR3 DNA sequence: TGTGCCAGCAGCTTAGCGACAGGGGGCTGGGGGCAAGAGACCCAGTACTTC. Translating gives CASSLATGGWGQETQYF.

CDR3 bases: TGTGCCAGCAGTTTTTGGCGGGGGGGCCTGGAGACCGGGGAGCTGTTTTTT. Translation: CASSFWRGGLETGELFF. The chain combines TRBV27 with TRBJ2-2, with 9 nucleotides matching TRBD2. The CDR3 consists of 17 residues. Germline CDR1 reads MNHEY; CDR2 reads SMNVEV (reference sequence). The V and J ends lost 3 bases and 5 bases, in that order; junction bases with no gene match: 10.

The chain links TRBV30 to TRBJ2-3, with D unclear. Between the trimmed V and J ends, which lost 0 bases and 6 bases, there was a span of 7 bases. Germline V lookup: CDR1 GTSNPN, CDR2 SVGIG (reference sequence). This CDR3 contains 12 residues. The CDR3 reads CAWSVLGDTQYF. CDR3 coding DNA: TGTGCCTGGAGTGTATTGGGGGATACGCAGTATTTT.

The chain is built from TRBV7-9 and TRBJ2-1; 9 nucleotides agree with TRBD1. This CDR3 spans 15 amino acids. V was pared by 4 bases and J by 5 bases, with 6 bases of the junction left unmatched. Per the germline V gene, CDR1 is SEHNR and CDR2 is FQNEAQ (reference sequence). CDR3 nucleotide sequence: TGTGCCAGCAGCTACCGGGACAGGGCAAACAATGAGCAGTTCTTC. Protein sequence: CASSYRDRANNEQFF.

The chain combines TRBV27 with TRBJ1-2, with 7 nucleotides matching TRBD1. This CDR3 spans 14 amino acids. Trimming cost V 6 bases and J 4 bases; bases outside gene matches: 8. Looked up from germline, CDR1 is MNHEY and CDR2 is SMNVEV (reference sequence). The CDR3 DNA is TGTGCCAGCAGCGAGACAGGGATAAGCTATGGCTACACCTTC. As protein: CASSETGISYGYTF.

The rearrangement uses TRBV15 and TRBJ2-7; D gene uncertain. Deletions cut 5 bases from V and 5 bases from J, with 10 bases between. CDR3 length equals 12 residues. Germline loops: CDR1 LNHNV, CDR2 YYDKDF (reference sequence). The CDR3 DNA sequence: TGTGCCACCAGCCCGCCGGGCCACGAGCAGTACTTC. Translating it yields CATSPPGHEQYF. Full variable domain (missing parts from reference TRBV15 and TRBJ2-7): DAMVIQNPRYQVTQFGKPVTLSCSQTLNHNVMYWYQQKSSQAPKLLFHYYDKDFNNEADTPDNFQSRRPNTSFCFLDIRSPGLGDTAMYLCATSPPGHEQYFGPGTRLTVT.

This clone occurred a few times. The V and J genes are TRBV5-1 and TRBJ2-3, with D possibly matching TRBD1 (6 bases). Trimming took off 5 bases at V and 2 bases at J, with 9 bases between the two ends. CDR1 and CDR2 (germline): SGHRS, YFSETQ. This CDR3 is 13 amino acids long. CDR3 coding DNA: TGCGCCAGCAGATGGGGGCTCACAGATACGCAGTATTTT. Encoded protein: CASRWGLTDTQYF.

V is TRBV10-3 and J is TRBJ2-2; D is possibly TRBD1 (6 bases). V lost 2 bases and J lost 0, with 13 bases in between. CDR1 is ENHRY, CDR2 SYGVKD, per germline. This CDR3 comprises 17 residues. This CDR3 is CAISEGEGQTNTGELFF. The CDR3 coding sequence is TGTGCCATCAGTGAGGGGGAAGGACAGACGAACACCGGGGAGCTGTTTTTT.

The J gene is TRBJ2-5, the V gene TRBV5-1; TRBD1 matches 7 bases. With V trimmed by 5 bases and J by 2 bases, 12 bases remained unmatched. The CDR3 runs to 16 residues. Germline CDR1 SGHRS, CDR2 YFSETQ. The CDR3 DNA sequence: TGCGCCAGCAGGTCGGACAGGCGAGGTCCACAAGAGACCCAGTACTTC. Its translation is CASRSDRRGPQETQYF.

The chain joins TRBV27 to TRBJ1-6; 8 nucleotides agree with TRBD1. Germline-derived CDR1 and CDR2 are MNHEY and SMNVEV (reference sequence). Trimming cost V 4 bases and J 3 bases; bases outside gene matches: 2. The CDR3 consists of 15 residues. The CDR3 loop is CASSYDRGYNSPLHF. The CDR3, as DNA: TGTGCCAGCAGTTACGACAGGGGCTATAATTCACCCCTCCACTTT.

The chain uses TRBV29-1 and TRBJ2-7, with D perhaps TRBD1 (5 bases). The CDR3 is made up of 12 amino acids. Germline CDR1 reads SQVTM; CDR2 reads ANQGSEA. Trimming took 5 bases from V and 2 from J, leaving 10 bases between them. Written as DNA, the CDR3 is TGCAGCGTTCAACAGGTAGCCTACGAGCAGTACTTC. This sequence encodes CSVQQVAYEQYF.

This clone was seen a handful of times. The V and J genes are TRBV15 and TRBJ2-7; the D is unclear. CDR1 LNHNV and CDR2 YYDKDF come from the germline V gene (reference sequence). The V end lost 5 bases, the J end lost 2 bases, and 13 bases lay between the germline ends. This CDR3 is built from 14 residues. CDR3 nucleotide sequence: TGTGCCACCAGCCCTGACACCCCTCCCTACGAGCAGTACTTC. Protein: CATSPDTPPYEQYF.

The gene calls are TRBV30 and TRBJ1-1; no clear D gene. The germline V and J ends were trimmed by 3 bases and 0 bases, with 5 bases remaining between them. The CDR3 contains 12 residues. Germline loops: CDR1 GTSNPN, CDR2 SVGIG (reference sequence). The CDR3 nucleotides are TGTGCCTGGAGAGGGATGAACACTGAAGCTTTCTTT. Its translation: CAWRGMNTEAFF.